This is a list of T cell receptor beta chains from one sample in a study of T-cell memory formation after mild COVID-19. MiXCR, applied by TCRdb to the 5' RACE reads, yields one record per CDR3 protein. Of about 180,000 distinct CDR3 sequences listed, approximately 16% are singletons. The sample was PBMCs or a T cell subset sorted from them (not recorded which). Receptors originate from an adult woman who had mild COVID-19 (a few samples of this study predate the infection). Cell type and time point are not known. CDR3s include the opening cysteine and the closing phenylalanine or tryptophan. The order of the fields is J gene, V gene, clone size, D gene, CDR3 protein, CDR3 DNA. A D gene is named only where the DNA matches it firmly. Where a row states a size, it is once, few, many or the class of an expanded clone; other rows omit it.

TRBJ2-2	TRBV7-3	few	.	CASSSGQTGELFF	TGTGCCAGCAGCTCCGGACAGACCGGGGAGCTGTTTTTT
TRBJ2-5	TRBV9	.	.	CASSVDGGPGETQYF	TGTGCCAGCAGCGTAGACGGGGGGCCGGGGGAGACCCAGTACTTC
TRBJ1-1	TRBV7-8	.	.	CASSPSGQGPTEAFF	TGTGCCAGCAGCCCTTCGGGGCAGGGGCCCACTGAAGCTTTCTTT
TRBJ2-7	TRBV12-3/TRBV12-4	many	.	CASSRGHPSYEQYF	TGTGCCAGCAGCAGGGGACACCCCTCATACGAGCAGTACTTC
TRBJ2-3	TRBV12-3/TRBV12-4	.	.	CASTPGGRPDTQYF	TGTGCCAGCACCCCCGGGGGTCGACCAGATACGCAGTATTTT
TRBJ2-2	TRBV11-2	.	.	CASSTGFGWAGELFF	TGTGCCAGCAGCACCGGATTTGGGTGGGCCGGGGAGCTGTTTTTT
TRBJ2-7	TRBV29-1	many	.	CSVIWTARSSYEQYF	TGCAGCGTCATATGGACAGCCAGGAGCTCCTACGAGCAGTACTTC
TRBJ2-7	TRBV20-1	.	.	CSARTGRGFYEQYF	TGCAGTGCTAGGACTGGTCGAGGCTTCTACGAGCAGTACTTC
TRBJ1-2	TRBV11-1	.	TRBD1	CASSPAFQGRQGANYGYTF	TGTGCCAGCAGCCCAGCGTTCCAGGGCCGACAGGGGGCTAACTATGGCTACACCTTC
TRBJ2-7	TRBV30	.	.	CAWSPTRYEQYF	TGTGCCTGGAGTCCCACCCGCTACGAGCAGTACTTC
TRBJ2-3	TRBV18	many	.	CASSPATASTDTQYF	TGTGCCAGCTCCCCAGCGACCGCTAGCACAGATACGCAGTATTTT
TRBJ1-1	TRBV11-2	.	TRBD1	CASSHNSGGKTEAFF	TGTGCCAGCAGTCATAATTCAGGGGGAAAGACTGAAGCTTTCTTT
TRBJ1-1	TRBV5-5	few	TRBD1	CASSFGRGLTEAFF	TGTGCCAGCAGCTTCGGCAGGGGGCTCACTGAAGCTTTCTTT
TRBJ1-2	TRBV10-3	few	.	CAISRTDSNYGYTF	TGTGCCATCAGTCGGACAGATTCTAACTATGGCTACACCTTC
TRBJ1-2	TRBV7-9	few	TRBD1	CASSTGQGWLGYTF	TGTGCCAGCAGCACGGGACAGGGCTGGCTTGGCTACACCTTC
TRBJ2-4	TRBV12-3/TRBV12-4	.	TRBD1	CASRSGTGVSNIQYF	TGTGCCAGCAGGTCCGGGACAGGGGTTTCGAACATTCAGTACTTC